Shown below are 30 T cell receptor beta chains from a single sample sequenced in a study of Ad26.COV2.S vaccination and SARS-CoV-2 variants. TCRdb's table, derived via immunoSEQ multiplex PCR, lists solely in-frame clones and lacks some. In the table there are approximately 280,000 clones, about 87% of which are singletons. Treatment here: 15 to 20 received Ad26.COV2.S at low or high dose, single or two shots; several received placebo; per-sample allocation not given. Day 63 following the first vaccine or placebo injection was when the samples were taken. Source: peripheral blood, taken in a trial of Ad26.COV2.S vaccine versus placebo. These receptor sequences come from a person between 18 and 60 years old who received the Ad26.COV2.S COVID-19 vaccine or a placebo.

As for this clone: At the DNA level, this CDR3 is encoded by other sequences in the same sample as well. The V and J genes are TRBV12-3 or TRBV12-4 and TRBJ1-1, with a weak D call TRBD1 (5 bases). V was pared by 3 bases and J by 1 base, with 6 bases between. The CDR3 spans 13 residues. CDR3 loop: CASSFQGNTEAFF. CDR3 coding DNA: TGTGCCAGCAGTTTTCAGGGGAACACTGAAGCTTTCTTT.

The chain has TRBV3-1 (or the pseudogene TRBV3-2) and TRBJ2-2; 9 bases map to TRBD1. Germline trimming cut 6 bases from V and 1 base from J; bases unmatched to any gene: 9. Germline CDR1 and CDR2: LGHDT and YNNKEL (reference sequence). The CDR3 has 17 amino acids. In nucleotides, the CDR3 is TGTGCCAGCAGTAGAACCGGGACAGGGCTGAACACCGGGGAGCTGTTTTTT. It specifies CASSRTGTGLNTGELFF.

The rearrangement joins TRBV7-3 to TRBJ2-3; no reliable D call. Germline V gives CDR1 SGHTA, CDR2 FQGTGA. This CDR3 has 14 amino acids. V lost 5 bases and J lost 2, with 11 bases in between. This CDR3 reads CASSPGSDTDTQYF. The DNA for the CDR3 is TGTGCCAGCAGCCCCGGTTCCGACACAGATACGCAGTATTTT.

The chain employs TRBV25-1 and TRBJ2-1; D perhaps matches TRBD2 (6 bases). Trimming pared 1 base from V and 4 bases from J, leaving 20 bases between. The CDR3 is 18 amino acids. CDR1 MGHDK and CDR2 SYGVNS come from the germline V gene. As DNA, the CDR3 is TGTGCCAGCAGTGAATCCCGAACCAGTAAACGGGGGTACAATGAGCAGTTCTTC. This sequence encodes CASSESRTSKRGYNEQFF.

The V gene is TRBV27, the J gene TRBJ1-1; no reliable D call. Germline CDR1 is MNHEY and CDR2 is SMNVEV (reference sequence). This CDR3 comprises 17 residues. Trimming left V 6 bases short and J 0 bases short, with 20 bases between. The CDR3: CASRILRTGRLNTEAFF. DNA of the CDR3: TGTGCCAGCAGGATCTTACGGACGGGAAGGTTGAACACTGAAGCTTTCTTT.

This rearrangement joins TRBV1 to TRBJ2-5; the table's D call TRBD2 went unverified against the DNA. TRBV1 is classified as a pseudogene. The CDR3 has 18 residues. CDR3 loop: CTSSRLRGAGGSQETQYF. The CDR3 DNA reads TGCACCAGCAGCCGCCTAAGGGGGGCGGGGGGATCCCAAGAGACCCAGTACTTC.

The DNA for the CDR3 is TGTGCCAGCAGCTACCCGGGACTAGCGGGAGGGCGGGGGGAGACCCAGTACTTC. Its protein product is CASSYPGLAGGRGETQYF. The rearrangement uses TRBV7-2 and TRBJ2-5, with 16 bases aligning to TRBD2. The germline V gene encodes CDR1 SGHTA and CDR2 FQGNSA. V gave up 4 bases and J gave up 5 bases; unmatched junction bases: 10. The CDR3 totals 18 residues.

The count of this clone is one. This chain joins TRBV7-9 and TRBJ2-7; weak D call: TRBD2 (6 bases). The CDR3 has 14 residues. Germline loops: CDR1 SEHNR, CDR2 FQNEAQ (reference sequence). V lost 5 bases to trimming and J lost 5 bases, with 16 bases between them. The CDR3 sequence is CASSKSGVRDEQYF. The CDR3 DNA is TGTGCCAGCAGCAAATCGGGGGTTAGGGACGAGCAGTACTTC.

This clone has just one count. The chain recombines TRBV4-3 with TRBJ1-2; D may be TRBD1 (5 bases). Germline V gene lookup returns CDR1 LGHNA and CDR2 YSLEER. Trimming removed 0 bases at V and 7 bases at J, with 6 bases between. The CDR3 consists of 12 residues. The CDR3 protein is CASSQDRGGYTF. CDR3 DNA: TGCGCCAGCAGCCAAGATAGGGGTGGCTACACCTTC.

J is TRBJ1-5 and V is TRBV30; a weak D match, TRBD1 (5 bases). The CDR3 is 13 residues long. CDR1 and CDR2 (germline): GTSNPN, SVGIG (reference sequence). V was clipped by 1 base and J by 5 bases, with 9 bases between them. The CDR3 loop is CAWSGGSDQPQHF. The CDR3 region has the DNA TGTGCCTGGAGTGGGGGCTCGGATCAGCCCCAGCATTTT. The variable domain in full, with the rest retrieved from reference TRBV30 and TRBJ1-5, is SQTIHQWPATLVQPVGSPLSLECTVEGTSNPNLYWYRQAAGRGLQLLFYSVGIGQISSEVPQNLSASRPQDRQFILSSKKLLLSDSGFYLCAWSGGSDQPQHFGDGTRLSIL.

There are many counts of this clone. The chain's CDR3 is CASSLTGRNTIYF. The CDR3 DNA is TGTGCCAGCAGCTTGACAGGGAGAAACACCATATATTTT. The chain uses TRBV7-9 and TRBJ1-3; TRBD1 aligns across 7 bases. This CDR3 contains 13 residues. V trimming: 3 bases; J trimming: 5 bases; junction bases outside the gene matches: 1. The germline V gene has CDR1 SEHNR and CDR2 FQNEAQ (reference sequence).

The chain employs TRBV11-2 and TRBJ2-5; D remains unclear. This CDR3 has 13 amino acids. Looked up from germline, CDR1 is SGHAT and CDR2 is FQNNGV. V lost 1 base and J 5 bases, leaving 8 bases between the germline ends. The CDR3 loop reads CASSLAPFETQYF. The CDR3 bases are TGTGCCAGCAGCTTAGCTCCGTTTGAGACCCAGTACTTC. The whole variable domain, remainder taken from reference TRBV11-2 and TRBJ2-5, is EAGVAQSPRYKIIEKRQSVAFWCNPISGHATLYWYQQILGQGPKLLIQFQNNGVVDDSQLPKDRFSAERLKGVDSTLKIQPAKLEDSAVYLCASSLAPFETQYFGPGTRLLVL.

The chain carries TRBV6-2 or TRBV6-3 and TRBJ2-7; 7 bases agree with TRBD2. The CDR3 loop spans 14 amino acids. V lost 7 bases to trimming and J lost 4 bases; unmatched junction nucleotides: 10. Germline V gene sequence: CDR1 MNHEY, CDR2 SVGEGT. The CDR3 reads CASTPEAGPYEQYF. In nucleotides, the CDR3 is TGTGCCAGCACCCCTGAAGCGGGGCCTTACGAGCAGTACTTC.

This rearrangement joins TRBV2 to TRBJ2-7; 13 nucleotides agree with TRBD2. V dropped 5 bases and J dropped 6; count of bases not matched to a gene: 4. Looked up from germline, CDR1 is SNHLY and CDR2 is FYNNEI. The CDR3 consists of 14 residues. DNA of the CDR3: TGTGCCAGCAGTCCAACTAGCGGGAGGGGCGAGCAGTACTTC. This codes for CASSPTSGRGEQYF. Variable domain in full (rest from reference TRBV2 and TRBJ2-7): EPEVTQTPSHQVTQMGQEVILRCVPISNHLYFYWYRQILGQKVEFLVSFYNNEISEKSEIFDDQFSVERPDGSNFTLKIRSTKLEDSAMYFCASSPTSGRGEQYFGPGTRLTVT.

The chain employs TRBV7-9 and TRBJ1-6; D is unclear. The CDR3 runs to 15 residues. V dropped 1 base and J dropped 6 bases, with 10 bases sitting between them. Germline V gene data show CDR1 as SEHNR and CDR2 as FQNEAQ (reference sequence). CDR3 sequence: CASSLVGVSNSPLHF. In DNA form, the CDR3 reads TGTGCCAGCAGCTTAGTCGGGGTTTCTAATTCACCCCTCCACTTT. Full variable domain (outside the CDR3, taken from reference TRBV7-9 and TRBJ1-6): DTGVSQNPRHKITKRGQNVTFRCDPISEHNRLYWYRQTLGQGPEFLTYFQNEAQLEKSRLLSDRFSAERPKGSFSTLEIQRTEQGDSAMYLCASSLVGVSNSPLHFGNGTRLTVT.

V is TRBV6-5 and J is TRBJ2-7; possible D gene TRBD1, 5 bases. The CDR3 length is 16 residues. Germline values: CDR1 MNHEY, CDR2 SVGAGI. Trimming cost V 0 bases and J 3 bases, with 15 bases left between them. The CDR3 bases are TGTGCCAGCAGTTACTCGTTTCAGGGTGCTAACTACGAGCAGTACTTC. It specifies CASSYSFQGANYEQYF.

The genes are TRBV5-5 and TRBJ1-3; unclear D gene. Trimming cost V 0 bases and J 2 bases, with 9 bases left between them. CDR1 and CDR2 (germline): SGHKS, YYEKEE (reference sequence). This CDR3 region has 15 residues. The CDR3 nucleotides read TGTGCCAGCAGCTTGGGGCCGGAGGCTGGAAACACCATATATTTT. Its protein is CASSLGPEAGNTIYF.

V is TRBV7-9 and J is TRBJ2-3; D possibly corresponds to TRBD1 (6 bases). This CDR3 has 15 amino acids. V lost 3 bases, J lost 2 bases, and 12 bases lay in between. Per the germline V gene, CDR1 is SEHNR and CDR2 is FQNEAQ (reference sequence). The CDR3 protein is CASSFDGGFTDTQYF. CDR3 DNA: TGTGCCAGCAGCTTTGATGGGGGCTTCACAGATACGCAGTATTTT.

V is TRBV19 and J is TRBJ1-1; 10 bases fit TRBD1. The ends lost 6 bases at V and 0 bases at J; junction bases unmatched: 4. CDR3 length: 15 residues. Germline lookup yields CDR1 LNHDA and CDR2 SQIVND (reference sequence). The CDR3 bases are TGTGCCAGTAGACGACAGGGGGCGTTGAACACTGAAGCTTTCTTT. This codes for CASRRQGALNTEAFF.

In the case of this clone: Distinct nucleotide sequences in the sample also encode this CDR3. This chain joins TRBV3-1 (or the pseudogene TRBV3-2) and TRBJ1-1; D not resolved. The CDR3 is 13 amino acids. The germline V gene encodes CDR1 LGHDT and CDR2 YNNKEL (reference sequence). Trimming cost V 2 bases and J 2 bases, with 6 bases left between them. CDR3 in DNA: TGTGCCAGCAGCCAATTGGGAAACACTGAAGCTTTCTTT. This codes for CASSQLGNTEAFF.

The table lists this clone with a count of one. V and J are TRBV7-9 and TRBJ2-1; D remains unclear. CDR3 size: 13 residues. The germline V gene has CDR1 SEHNR and CDR2 FQNEAQ (reference sequence). The germline V and J ends were trimmed by 2 bases and 4 bases, with 6 bases remaining between them. The CDR3 region is CASSLTFYNEQFF. The CDR3 DNA sequence: TGTGCCAGCAGCTTAACGTTTTACAATGAGCAGTTCTTC.

The CDR3 is CASSDGGGTDTQYF. The CDR3 bases are TGTGCCAGCAGTGACGGGGGGGGCACAGATACGCAGTATTTT. The gene calls are TRBV2 and TRBJ2-3; 8 bases align to TRBD2. V lost 3 bases, J lost 1 base, and 0 bases stayed unmatched. CDR3 length: 14 residues. Germline values: CDR1 SNHLY, CDR2 FYNNEI.

This chain links TRBV9 with TRBJ1-1, with 10 bases lining up with TRBD1. The germline CDR1 and CDR2 sequences are SGDLS and YYNGEE. The CDR3 sequence is 16 residues long. The ends lost 2 bases at V and 5 bases at J; junction bases unmatched: 9. CDR3 bases: TGTGCCAGCAGCGTCCTCGACAGGGGGCCCGCAACTGAAGCTTTCTTT. Translated: CASSVLDRGPATEAFF.

The V call is TRBV6-2 or TRBV6-3, the J call TRBJ2-7; 8 bases are a match to TRBD1. The J segment lost 2 bases and the V segment lost 6 bases, leaving 6 bases of the junction unmatched. Per germline, CDR1 MNHEY and CDR2 SVGEGT. This CDR3 region has 14 residues. The CDR3 loop reads CASSWDRSPYEQYF. The CDR3 region has the DNA TGTGCCAGCAGCTGGGACAGGAGCCCCTACGAGCAGTACTTC.

The rearrangement links TRBV5-1 to TRBJ2-1; no clear D. Trimming shortened V by 1 base and J by 2 bases, and 19 bases separated the two germline ends. Germline assignment: CDR1 SGHRS and CDR2 YFSETQ. The CDR3 loop spans 18 amino acids. CDR3 in DNA: TGCGCCAGCAGCTTGAGGCTTTTTTCGGTAACCGCCTACAATGAGCAGTTCTTC. Translated, it gives CASSLRLFSVTAYNEQFF.

The chain carries TRBV5-1 and TRBJ1-2; 8 bases align to TRBD1. The CDR3 extends over 16 amino acids. Trimming at V came to 1 base and at J to 5 bases, leaving 10 bases not matched to a gene. Germline-derived CDR1 and CDR2 are SGHRS and YFSETQ. In nucleotides, the CDR3 is TGCGCCAGCAGCTTGTCACTGTCAGGGGGCGTATATGGCTACACCTTC. It specifies CASSLSLSGGVYGYTF. Full variable domain (outside the CDR3, taken from reference TRBV5-1 and TRBJ1-2): KAGVTQTPRYLIKTRGQQVTLSCSPISGHRSVSWYQQTPGQGLQFLFEYFSETQRNKGNFPGRFSGRQFSNSRSEMNVSTLELGDSALYLCASSLSLSGGVYGYTFGSGTRLTVV.

V gene TRBV5-5 combines with J gene TRBJ2-3, with D possibly called TRBD1 or TRBD2 (5 bases each). Trimming took 2 bases from V and 8 from J, leaving 15 bases between them. Germline assignment: CDR1 SGHKS and CDR2 YYEKEE (reference sequence). The CDR3 has 14 residues. CDR3 residues: CASSFPGQRVTQYF. The CDR3 bases are TGTGCCAGCAGCTTCCCGGGGCAGAGGGTTACGCAGTATTTT.

The chain links TRBV18 to TRBJ1-6; D is undetermined. CDR1 and CDR2 (germline): KGHSH, LQKENI. CDR3 length: 17 residues. V dropped 3 bases and J dropped 0 bases, with 12 bases sitting between them. The CDR3 nucleotides are TGTGCCAGCTCACCCCCGTCAAGCCGCTCCTATAATTCACCCCTCCACTTT. This encodes CASSPPSSRSYNSPLHF. The complete variable domain, with remaining parts taken from reference TRBV18 and TRBJ1-6, reads NAGVMQNPRHLVRRRGQEARLRCSPMKGHSHVYWYRQLPEEGLKFMVYLQKENIIDESGMPKERFSAEFPKEGPSILRIQQVVRGDSAAYFCASSPPSSRSYNSPLHFGNGTRLTVT.

V and J are TRBV5-1 and TRBJ1-1; tentatively, D is TRBD1 (5 bases). The CDR3 totals 17 residues. Germline assignment: CDR1 SGHRS and CDR2 YFSETQ. Trimming shortened V by 3 bases and J by 4 bases, and 22 bases separated the two germline ends. The CDR3 protein is CASSSLSGKGTATEAFF. In nucleotides, the CDR3 is TGCGCCAGCAGCTCACTATCAGGGAAGGGAACGGCCACTGAAGCTTTCTTT.

This chain joins TRBV9 and TRBJ2-3, with D uncertain. Germline V gene data show CDR1 as SGDLS and CDR2 as YYNGEE. Trimming left V 0 bases short and J 6 bases short, with 11 bases between. This CDR3 spans 14 amino acids. CDR3 in amino acids: CASSVEAGLDTQYF. In DNA form, the CDR3 reads TGTGCCAGCAGCGTAGAGGCCGGGTTGGATACGCAGTATTTT.